The 17 T cell receptor beta chains in this list originate from one sample, sequenced in a study of T cells in Graves' hyperthyroidism and ophthalmopathy. Amplification targeted TCR beta CDR3 regions from RNA transcripts. A set of HTBI primers served as the primers for a first-round RT-PCR of the TCR CDR3. MiXCR, run by TCRdb on the multiplex PCR reads, gives a single entry per CDR3 protein. The table has 400,000 to 600,000 distinct CDR3 sequences, around 15% seen once. Material: blood. These receptors originate from a woman aged 25 to 39 with Graves' ophthalmopathy.

The CDR3 spells CASSVVGRAEQFF. The CDR3 bases are TGTGCCAGCAGCGTAGTAGGGCGGGCTGAGCAGTTCTTC. This chain uses TRBV9 with TRBJ2-1; D is possibly TRBD2 (5 bases). The CDR3 extends over 13 amino acids. The V gene lost 0 bases and the J gene lost 9 bases, with 10 bases spanning the gap. Germline V gene sequence: CDR1 SGDLS, CDR2 YYNGEE.

With respect to this clonotype: This may be a read error, as it is one base from a much larger clone. The chain employs TRBV7-2 and TRBJ2-5, with TRBD1 as a possible D gene (6 bases). The CDR3 totals 17 residues. The germline V gene has CDR1 SGHTA and CDR2 FQGNSA. Deletions cut 4 bases from V and 1 base from J, with 19 bases between. Here the CDR3 reads CASSSDLGQKCQETQYF. The DNA of the CDR3 is TGTGCCAGCAGCTCCGACCTCGGACAGAAGTGCCAAGAGACCCAGTACTTC.

In this sample, this clonotype turned up once. The V and J genes are TRBV19 and TRBJ2-7; TRBD2 aligns across 14 bases. CDR1 is LNHDA and CDR2 is SQIVND in the germline V gene (reference sequence). Trimming took 3 bases from V and 2 from J; bases not matched to a gene: 9. The CDR3 runs to 18 residues. DNA of the CDR3: TGTGCCAGTAGTATCGGACTAGCGGGAGGTTTAAGGGCCTACGAGCAGTACTTC. Translated: CASSIGLAGGLRAYEQYF. The whole variable domain, remainder taken from reference TRBV19 and TRBJ2-7, is DGGITQSPKYLFRKEGQNVTLSCEQNLNHDAMYWYRQDPGQGLRLIYYSQIVNDFQKGDIAEGYSVSREKKESFPLTVTSAQKNPTAFYLCASSIGLAGGLRAYEQYFGPGTRLTVT.

This clonotype was detected ten times or more. The chain uses TRBV6-2 or TRBV6-3 and TRBJ2-7; 9 bases match TRBD2. CDR1 is MNHEY and CDR2 is SVGEGT in the germline V gene. The CDR3 is 13 amino acids. The ends lost 7 bases at V and 1 base at J; junction bases unmatched: 2. The CDR3 sequence: CASTSGGSYEQYF. The CDR3 nucleotides read TGTGCCAGCACCAGCGGGGGGTCCTACGAGCAGTACTTC.

The chain has TRBV6-2 or TRBV6-3 and TRBJ2-4; 7 bases match TRBD2. In germline, CDR1 is MNHEY, CDR2 SVGEGT. CDR3 length: 17 amino acids. The junction had 18 bases not matched to a gene; V was cut back by 5 bases and J by 8 bases. CDR3 protein: CASSTLGDGRYGDIQYF. CDR3 bases: TGTGCCAGCAGTACGCTGGGGGACGGGAGGTATGGAGACATTCAGTACTTC.

At least ten counts were recorded for this clonotype. The J gene is TRBJ2-7, the V gene TRBV3-1; the match to TRBD2 covers 9 bases. V lost 1 base, J lost 3 bases, and 7 bases stayed unmatched. This CDR3 contains 16 residues. Germline V CDR1 and CDR2: LGHDT, YNNKEL (reference sequence). The CDR3 coding sequence is TGTGCCAGCAGCCAAGTGGGACTAGCAGGGAACTACGAGCAGTACTTC. Translated: CASSQVGLAGNYEQYF.

In this sample, this clonotype turned up many times. The rearrangement links TRBV27 to TRBJ2-7; possibly TRBD1 for D (5 bases). The better agreement between TRBJ2-3 and the DNA end casts doubt on the J call. The CDR3 spans 11 residues. Germline CDR1 reads MNHEY; CDR2 reads SMNVEV (reference sequence). CDR3 nucleotide sequence: TGTGCCAGCAGCCTGGGGCTTACGCAGTATTTT. This translates into CASSLGLTQYF.

This clonotype came up many times. The chain recombines TRBV12-3 or TRBV12-4 with TRBJ1-5; the D is unclear. V lost 5 bases, J lost 5 bases, and 10 bases lay in between. The CDR3 has 13 amino acids. CDR3 region: CASSQDAYQPQHF. The CDR3 region has the DNA TGTGCCAGCAGTCAAGATGCCTATCAGCCCCAGCATTTT.

V is TRBV20-1 and J is TRBJ2-2, with unresolved D. Trimming shortened V by 3 bases and J by 7 bases, and 6 bases separated the two germline ends. The V gene's germline CDR1 is DFQATT and CDR2 SNEGSKA (reference sequence). This CDR3 has 11 amino acids. The CDR3 bases are TGCAGTGCTAGGTGGGGCGGGGAGCTGTTTTTT. It is translated as CSARWGGELFF.

This clonotype came up many times. This chain uses TRBV29-1 with TRBJ1-1; D remains unclear. The CDR3 covers 11 residues. Trimming cost V 4 bases and J 5 bases, with 8 bases left between them. The germline CDR1 and CDR2 sequences are SQVTM and ANQGSEA. The CDR3 DNA is TGCAGCGTTGGGGTTGTGACTGAAGCTTTCTTT. Its translation is CSVGVVTEAFF.

About this clonotype itself: A clone one base away is much larger, so this may be a read error. The V call is TRBV27, the J call TRBJ2-1, with 11 bases that match TRBD2. CDR3 length: 14 amino acids. V shed 1 base, J shed 10 bases, and the junction held 3 bases outside the gene matches. CDR1 MNHEY and CDR2 SMNVEV come from the germline V gene (reference sequence). CDR3 in amino acids: CASSLLAGGFEQFF. CDR3 nucleotide sequence: TGTGCCAGCAGTTTATTAGCGGGAGGGTTCGAGCAGTTCTTC.

This clonotype was detected ten times or more. The V and J genes are TRBV6-2 or TRBV6-3 and TRBJ2-4; D gene uncertain. CDR1 MNHEY and CDR2 SVGEGT come from the germline V gene. This CDR3 spans 16 amino acids. Trimming removed 2 bases from V and 0 bases from J, with 11 bases in between. This CDR3 is CASSYLQALAKNIQYF. In DNA form, the CDR3 reads TGTGCCAGCAGTTACCTGCAGGCCCTAGCCAAAAACATTCAGTACTTC.

This clonotype appeared many times. The chain carries TRBV15 and TRBJ1-1; D is uncertain. CDR1 is LNHNV and CDR2 is YYDKDF in the germline V gene (reference sequence). V was shortened by 4 bases and J by 0 bases, with 15 bases between the two germline ends. CDR3 length equals 16 residues. In nucleotides, the CDR3 is TGTGCCACCAGCAAAGCTAGGACCAGGTTGAACACTGAAGCTTTCTTT. As protein: CATSKARTRLNTEAFF.

The gene calls are TRBV10-1 and TRBJ2-2; D not certain. CDR3 size: 14 residues. Trimming took 0 bases from V and 3 from J, leaving 5 bases between them. The germline V gene encodes CDR1 WNHNN and CDR2 SYGVQD (reference sequence). The chain's CDR3 is CASSESADTGELFF. As DNA, the CDR3 is TGCGCCAGCAGTGAGTCGGCAGACACCGGGGAGCTGTTTTTT.

This rearrangement joins TRBV11-2 to TRBJ2-7; 7 bases map to TRBD2. This CDR3 is built from 16 residues. J gave up 7 bases and V 2 bases, and 14 bases lay outside the gene matches. Germline CDR1 is SGHAT and CDR2 is FQNNGV. The CDR3 coding sequence is TGTGCCAGCAGCTTAAAAGTGCCCGGGAGGAGTGATGAGCAGTACTTC. Protein product: CASSLKVPGRSDEQYF.

This clonotype was counted at least ten times. This sequence joins TRBV12-3 or TRBV12-4 and TRBJ2-7; D is perhaps TRBD2 (5 bases). The CDR3 has 14 residues. The V end was cut by 6 bases, the J end by 3 bases, with 15 bases between. The CDR3 loop reads CASSPTGLYYEQYF. Written as DNA, the CDR3 is TGTGCCAGCAGCCCGACGGGATTGTACTACGAGCAGTACTTC.

This clonotype appeared a few times. The chain joins TRBV9 to TRBJ2-7; tentative D call: TRBD1 (6 bases). V was trimmed by 3 bases and J by 2 bases, leaving 15 bases between them. The CDR3 has 15 amino acids. CDR1 is SGDLS and CDR2 is YYNGEE in the germline V gene. The CDR3 DNA follows: TGTGCCAGCAGCGACCCCCTCCAGGGGCCCTACGAGCAGTACTTC. Encoded protein: CASSDPLQGPYEQYF.